Below, one T cell receptor beta chain is given with its context. What it recognizes is unknown. The time point denotes: week 23, last vaccination. Every single dose of the vaccine, 300 ug of mutant IDH1 20-mer peptide, came with topical imiquimod. The entry originates in a study of a mutant IDH1 vaccine in newly diagnosed glioma. As for the study in general: During weeks 1, 3, 5, 7, 11, 15, 19 and 23, patients received eight vaccinations. In some groups vaccination began 4-6 weeks post-radiotherapy; others received it with temozolomide. The sex distribution of treated patients was about 62% male and about 38% female, with a mean age of roughly 40 years.

Produced via immunoSEQ multiplex PCR; TCRdb's table is partial and in-frame only. The data contain about 30,000 clones, around nine tenths of them singletons. The source was PBMCs, collected from a glioma patient whose treatment included an IDH1 peptide vaccine. This clonotype was sampled from a man aged 35 to 55 with glioma.

The CDR3 region has the DNA TGCGCCAGCAGGCCTCGCGGCGGGTACCAAGAGACCCAGTACTTC. It yields the protein CASRPRGGYQETQYF. The rearrangement uses TRBV5-1 and TRBJ2-5; possibly TRBD2 for D (5 bases). This CDR3 contains 15 residues. V was clipped by 5 bases and J by 0 bases, with 14 bases between them. Germline V lookup: CDR1 SGHRS, CDR2 YFSETQ.